What follows are 21 T cell receptor beta chains derived from one specimen sequenced in a study of blood T cells in healthy people across ages. Sample-barcoded 5' priming and a J-beta primer mix drove a second PCR of about 7 to 12 cycles. Each CDR3 protein is one row after TCRdb ran MiXCR on the 5' RACE reads. The data contain over 600,000 distinct CDR3 sequences, approximately 60% of them singletons. What was sequenced was blood. The receptors here all came from a man aged 35 to 55 in good health.

This clonotype has only a few counts. The chain's CDR3 is CSARDRDETGFPYEQYF. CDR3 in DNA: TGCAGTGCTAGAGACCGAGACGAGACAGGGTTCCCCTACGAGCAGTACTTC. The V and J genes are TRBV20-1 and TRBJ2-7, with 7 positions matching TRBD1. This CDR3 is built from 17 residues. Germline trimming cut 0 bases from V and 2 bases from J; bases unmatched to any gene: 13. Germline loops: CDR1 DFQATT, CDR2 SNEGSKA (reference sequence).

This clonotype has at least ten counts. The chain combines TRBV7-2 with TRBJ1-2; 7 bases map to TRBD1. This CDR3 comprises 17 residues. Unmatched junction bases numbered 18, after V lost 3 bases and J lost 8 bases. Germline-derived CDR1 and CDR2 are SGHTA and FQGNSA. The CDR3, as DNA: TGTGCCAGCAGCTTGTCCCGGAGACAGGGCGGGGAAGGCGGCTACACCTTC. Translation: CASSLSRRQGGEGGYTF. Combining the CDR3 with reference TRBV7-2 and TRBJ1-2 gives the whole variable domain GAGVSQSPSNKVTEKGKDVELRCDPISGHTALYWYRQSLGQGLEFLIYFQGNSAPDKSGLPSDRFSAERTGGSVSTLTIQRTQQEDSAVYLCASSLSRRQGGEGGYTFGSGTRLTVV.

This rearrangement joins TRBV7-9 to TRBJ2-5; TRBD1 might be the D (5 bases). From germline, CDR1 is SEHNR and CDR2 FQNEAQ (reference sequence). The CDR3 contains 14 residues. V shed 3 bases and J shed 2 bases, with 10 bases lying between them. CDR3 in DNA: TGTGCCAGCAGCTTCCGACAGATACAAGAGACCCAGTACTTC. Protein: CASSFRQIQETQYF.

The chain recombines TRBV29-1 with TRBJ2-4, with D perhaps TRBD2 (7 bases). The CDR3 loop spans 15 amino acids. The germline V gene encodes CDR1 SQVTM and CDR2 ANQGSEA. Trimming left V 5 bases short and J 1 base short, with 15 bases between. CDR3 in amino acids: CSVLRGGEAKNIQYF. CDR3 nucleotides: TGCAGCGTTCTGAGGGGGGGTGAGGCCAAAAACATTCAGTACTTC.

This clonotype was seen a few times. This chain links TRBV28 with TRBJ1-1; unclear D gene. This CDR3 is built from 15 residues. Trimming pared 4 bases from V and 6 bases from J, leaving 18 bases between. Germline V CDR1 and CDR2: MDHEN, SYDVKM. Written as DNA, the CDR3 is TGTGCCAGCAGTTGGCCGGACCCATTGGACCCTGAAGCTTTCTTT. Translation gives CASSWPDPLDPEAFF.

The rearrangement joins TRBV27 to TRBJ2-7, with D possibly matching TRBD2 (6 bases). CDR3 length: 14 residues. Trimming took 5 bases from V and 2 from J, leaving 13 bases between them. Germline V gives CDR1 MNHEY, CDR2 SMNVEV (reference sequence). The CDR3 loop is CASSPQEGTYEQYF. DNA for the CDR3: TGTGCCAGCAGTCCACAGGAGGGGACCTACGAGCAGTACTTC.

The V call is TRBV7-2, the J call TRBJ2-5, with TRBD2 matching over 12 bases. CDR3 length equals 17 residues. J was trimmed by 1 base and V by 5 bases; bases with no gene match: 8. Germline lookup yields CDR1 SGHTA and CDR2 FQGNSA. As DNA, the CDR3 is TGTGCCAGCAGCCGGGCCACTAGCGGGGGGTCCCAAGAGACCCAGTACTTC. This translates into CASSRATSGGSQETQYF. The whole variable domain, remainder taken from reference TRBV7-2 and TRBJ2-5, is GAGVSQSPSNKVTEKGKDVELRCDPISGHTALYWYRQSLGQGLEFLIYFQGNSAPDKSGLPSDRFSAERTGGSVSTLTIQRTQQEDSAVYLCASSRATSGGSQETQYFGPGTRLLVL.

The V gene is TRBV29-1, the J gene TRBJ1-2; TRBD1 is a possible D gene (5 bases). Trimming took 4 bases from V and 2 from J, leaving 20 bases between them. Germline lookup yields CDR1 SQVTM and CDR2 ANQGSEA. The CDR3 is 16 residues long. In DNA, the CDR3 is TGCAGCGTTGTGAGTCAGGGTGTTTGGGGAAACTATGGCTACACCTTC. This gives the protein CSVVSQGVWGNYGYTF.

The J gene is TRBJ1-2, the V gene TRBV5-1; maybe TRBD1 (6 bases). Germline CDR1 SGHRS, CDR2 YFSETQ. V was clipped by 4 bases and J by 4 bases, with 17 bases between them. The CDR3 is made up of 15 amino acids. The CDR3 is CASSTLSGGGYGYTF. The DNA of the CDR3 is TGCGCCAGCAGCACCCTATCGGGGGGCGGCTATGGCTACACCTTC.

V is TRBV12-3 or TRBV12-4 and J is TRBJ2-1; TRBD2 agrees at 9 bases. The V and J ends lost 6 bases and 8 bases, in that order; junction bases with no gene match: 20. The CDR3 contains 18 residues. CDR3 coding DNA: TGTGCCAGCAGCTCTCCTAAAGGGCTAGCGGGAAAAGTCGATGAGCAGTTCTTC. Its protein is CASSSPKGLAGKVDEQFF.

This clonotype was counted a few times. The genes are TRBV20-1 and TRBJ2-1; 7 nucleotides align to TRBD2. Trimming took 8 bases from V and 7 from J; bases not matched to a gene: 8. The length of the CDR3 is 12 residues. Germline-derived CDR1 and CDR2 are DFQATT and SNEGSKA (reference sequence). CDR3 DNA: TGCAGTTCAGGCAGGGAGGGGAATGAGCAGTTCTTC. This sequence encodes CSSGREGNEQFF.

This chain joins TRBV29-1 and TRBJ2-1; no definite D call. Trimming stripped 7 bases from V and 9 bases from J, with 13 bases between. This CDR3 is built from 11 residues. Germline V gives CDR1 SQVTM, CDR2 ANQGSEA. Here the CDR3 DNA reads TGCAGCGCCCCAACCGGTGTTGAGCAGTTCTTC. Residues: CSAPTGVEQFF.

The chain carries TRBV27 and TRBJ2-2; perhaps D is TRBD1 or TRBD2 (5 bases each). The germline V gene encodes CDR1 MNHEY and CDR2 SMNVEV (reference sequence). This CDR3 spans 20 amino acids. Trimming removed 2 bases at V and 6 bases at J, with 28 bases between. DNA of the CDR3: TGTGCCAGCAGTTTAGTCGCTGACAGCGGCGTACTTAACCTCCCCGGGGAGCTGTTTTTT. It specifies CASSLVADSGVLNLPGELFF.

V and J are TRBV7-2 and TRBJ2-1; TRBD2 matches 8 bases. Trimming at V came to 5 bases and at J to 7 bases, leaving 10 bases not matched to a gene. Germline assignment: CDR1 SGHTA and CDR2 FQGNSA. This CDR3 contains 15 residues. Written as DNA, the CDR3 is TGTGCCAGCAGCCACCCGGGGGGGAATGGGAATGAGCAGTTCTTC. This codes for CASSHPGGNGNEQFF. Full variable domain (missing parts from reference TRBV7-2 and TRBJ2-1): GAGVSQSPSNKVTEKGKDVELRCDPISGHTALYWYRQSLGQGLEFLIYFQGNSAPDKSGLPSDRFSAERTGGSVSTLTIQRTQQEDSAVYLCASSHPGGNGNEQFFGPGTRLTVL.

There are a few counts of this clonotype. The genes are TRBV25-1 and TRBJ1-6; 8 bases are a match to TRBD1. This CDR3 contains 17 residues. Germline V gene lookup returns CDR1 MGHDK and CDR2 SYGVNS. With 1 base clipped from V and 9 bases from J, the junction kept 11 bases outside the gene matches. This chain's CDR3 is CASSEFGGAGGTSPLHF. Here the CDR3 DNA reads TGTGCCAGCAGTGAATTCGGCGGGGCAGGGGGCACTTCACCCCTCCACTTT.

The rearrangement joins TRBV10-3 to TRBJ2-5, with no clear D. The germline V gene has CDR1 ENHRY and CDR2 SYGVKD. V was trimmed by 6 bases and J by 1 base, leaving 6 bases between them. This CDR3 comprises 12 residues. CDR3 sequence: CAISAVQETQYF. The CDR3 DNA reads TGTGCCATCAGCGCGGTCCAAGAGACCCAGTACTTC.

This clonotype was counted a few times. V is TRBV9 and J is TRBJ1-2; TRBD1 matches at 9 bases. Germline CDR1 reads SGDLS; CDR2 reads YYNGEE. V shed 2 bases, J shed 5 bases, and the junction held 4 bases outside the gene matches. The CDR3 is made up of 14 amino acids. CDR3 sequence: CASSVGQGKYGYTF. The DNA of the CDR3 is TGTGCCAGCAGCGTCGGACAGGGGAAATATGGCTACACCTTC.

This chain uses TRBV12-3 or TRBV12-4 with TRBJ1-2; D unresolved. Trimming removed 3 bases from V and 0 bases from J, with 5 bases in between. The CDR3 is 13 residues long. The CDR3 DNA is TGTGCCAGCAGTTTCGGGGCTAACTATGGCTACACCTTC. Amino acids: CASSFGANYGYTF.

This chain's CDR3 is CASSIAGEGTDTQYF. The CDR3 coding sequence is TGTGCCAGCAGTATAGCGGGAGAGGGCACAGATACGCAGTATTTT. The chain recombines TRBV28 with TRBJ2-3; 9 bases match TRBD2. After removal of 5 bases from V and 1 base from J, the junction contained 4 bases not matched to a gene. The CDR3 runs 15 residues. Germline CDR1 and CDR2: MDHEN and SYDVKM.

The chain is built from TRBV9 and TRBJ2-7; 11 nucleotides agree with TRBD2. J lost 4 bases, V lost 0 bases, and 3 bases had no gene match. The CDR3 is 15 amino acids. The V gene's germline CDR1 is SGDLS and CDR2 YYNGEE. The CDR3 sequence is CASSVGLAGTYEQYF. Here the CDR3 DNA reads TGTGCCAGCAGCGTAGGACTAGCGGGAACTTACGAGCAGTACTTC. The variable domain in full, completed from reference TRBV9 and TRBJ2-7, reads DSGVTQTPKHLITATGQRVTLRCSPRSGDLSVYWYQQSLDQGLQFLIQYYNGEERAKGNILERFSAQQFPDLHSELNLSSLELGDSALYFCASSVGLAGTYEQYFGPGTRLTVT.

The genes are TRBV27 and TRBJ1-1; TRBD1 aligns across 7 bases. The CDR3 is 14 residues long. V dropped 4 bases and J dropped 4; count of bases not matched to a gene: 6. Per the germline V gene, CDR1 is MNHEY and CDR2 is SMNVEV (reference sequence). CDR3 DNA: TGTGCCAGCAGTTCATCCACAGGGGTCACTGAAGCTTTCTTT. Translation gives CASSSSTGVTEAFF.